These 30 T cell receptor beta chains share one sample of origin, sequenced in a study of T cell responses to AZD1222 COVID-19 vaccine. TCRdb's table, derived via immunoSEQ multiplex PCR, lists solely in-frame clones and lacks some. The sample holds about 270,000 clones; around 93% are singletons and the top ten take 0.5% to 0.65%. The sample here was peripheral blood, taken 28 days after the second AZD1222 dose. The receptors were sampled from an adult who received the AZD1222 COVID-19 vaccine.

The chain recombines TRBV6-2 or TRBV6-3 with TRBJ1-4; D is uncertain. Trimming left V 6 bases short and J 5 bases short, with 22 bases between. This CDR3 comprises 17 residues. The V gene's germline CDR1 is MNHEY and CDR2 SVGEGT. The DNA for the CDR3 is TGTGCCAGCAGCCCTACGCGGGCAGGTAAAAGGAATGAAAAACTGTTTTTT. Translation: CASSPTRAGKRNEKLFF.

This chain joins TRBV13 and TRBJ1-1; no clear D. CDR3 length equals 15 residues. The germline V and J ends were trimmed by 5 bases and 0 bases, with 13 bases remaining between them. Per the germline V gene, CDR1 is PRHDT and CDR2 is FYEKMQ (reference sequence). CDR3: CASSPREGLNTEAFF. CDR3 DNA: TGTGCCAGCAGCCCCCGGGAAGGCTTGAACACTGAAGCTTTCTTT.

The rearrangement uses TRBV18 and TRBJ1-4; D ambiguous. V shed 4 bases and J shed 0 bases, with 6 bases lying between them. There are 14 residues in the CDR3. Germline-derived CDR1 and CDR2 are KGHSH and LQKENI. The CDR3 DNA reads as TGTGCCAGCTCACGGGGTCCAACTAATGAAAAACTGTTTTTT. Residues: CASSRGPTNEKLFF.

This chain joins TRBV11-3 and TRBJ2-1; the D gene is possibly TRBD2 (7 bases). Germline CDR1 is SGHNT and CDR2 is YENEEA. V was shortened by 5 bases and J by 5 bases, with 13 bases between the two germline ends. This CDR3 has 14 residues. CDR3 region: CASSRWGGHNEQFF. For the CDR3, the DNA is TGTGCCAGCAGCCGCTGGGGGGGCCACAATGAGCAGTTCTTC.

V usage is TRBV6-6 and J usage is TRBJ2-7; a possible D gene is TRBD2 (5 bases). Trimming stripped 0 bases from V and 5 bases from J, with 11 bases between. From germline, CDR1 is MNHNY and CDR2 SVGAGI (reference sequence). The CDR3 runs 14 residues. CDR3 amino acids: CASSYSIGVHEQYF. CDR3 bases: TGTGCCAGCAGTTACTCGATCGGGGTTCACGAGCAGTACTTC.

This chain joins TRBV28 and TRBJ2-3; the match to TRBD2 covers 10 bases. CDR1 is MDHEN and CDR2 is SYDVKM in the germline V gene. The CDR3 length is 18 residues. J lost 2 bases, V lost 4 bases, and 12 bases had no gene match. CDR3 sequence reads: CASSSPGERGGLTDTQYF. The CDR3 region has the DNA TGTGCCAGCAGTTCCCCCGGGGAGCGGGGGGGCCTCACAGATACGCAGTATTTT.

The chain couples TRBV2 to TRBJ2-1; the D gene could be TRBD1 or TRBD2 (5 bases each). V gave up 8 bases and J gave up 5 bases, with 16 bases separating them. This CDR3 spans 14 amino acids. Germline V lookup: CDR1 SNHLY, CDR2 FYNNEI. The CDR3, as DNA: TGTGCCAGCGCATACGGGACCCCAGACAATGAGCAGTTCTTC. Residues: CASAYGTPDNEQFF.

The chain employs TRBV7-2 and TRBJ1-5; D is undetermined. Germline V gene lookup returns CDR1 SGHTA and CDR2 FQGNSA. This CDR3 has 13 residues. Between the trimmed V and J ends, which lost 4 bases and 1 base, there was a span of 5 bases. CDR3 bases: TGTGCCAGCAGCTCGCGGAGCAATCAGCCCCAGCATTTT. Residues: CASSSRSNQPQHF.

DNA of the CDR3: TGTGCCAGCAGCGTTACACTAGCGGGGGGATTGGGATTCTTC. Translated: CASSVTLAGGLGFF. This chain links TRBV7-2 with TRBJ2-1, with 12 bases fitting TRBD2. Germline V CDR1 and CDR2: SGHTA, FQGNSA. Trimming removed 5 bases from V and 16 bases from J; junction bases left unmatched: 12. The CDR3 sequence is 14 residues long.

The gene calls are TRBV7-9 and TRBJ1-2, with unresolved D. V was trimmed by 6 bases and J by 8 bases, leaving 10 bases between them. The CDR3 sequence is 11 residues long. The V gene's germline CDR1 is SEHNR and CDR2 FQNEAQ (reference sequence). The CDR3 sequence is CASRSEVGYTF. The CDR3 DNA follows: TGTGCCAGCAGGTCAGAAGTGGGCTACACCTTC.

This clone was recorded only once. The V gene is TRBV10-2, the J gene TRBJ1-1, with D possibly being TRBD1 (5 bases). Germline V gives CDR1 WSHSY, CDR2 SAAADI. Trimming shortened V by 3 bases and J by 7 bases, and 6 bases separated the two germline ends. The CDR3 is 11 residues long. This CDR3 reads CASSERGEAFF. CDR3 DNA sequence: TGCGCCAGCAGTGAAAGGGGTGAAGCTTTCTTT.

This chain joins TRBV11-2 and TRBJ1-4, with TRBD1 matching over 7 bases. The junction had 7 bases not matched to a gene; V was cut back by 5 bases and J by 7 bases. Germline V gene sequence: CDR1 SGHAT, CDR2 FQNNGV. CDR3 size: 14 residues. CDR3 nucleotides: TGTGCCAGCAGCAAGACAGGGAATGGTGAAAAACTGTTTTTT. The encoded protein is CASSKTGNGEKLFF.

The chain's CDR3 is CASSTGLSYEQYF. The CDR3 DNA reads TGTGCCAGCAGCACGGGTCTTTCCTACGAGCAGTACTTC. The chain links TRBV9 to TRBJ2-7; D is unclear. Germline lookup yields CDR1 SGDLS and CDR2 YYNGEE. This CDR3 has 13 residues. V was clipped by 4 bases and J by 1 base, with 9 bases between them. The full variable domain, with the rest looked up from reference TRBV9 and TRBJ2-7, is DSGVTQTPKHLITATGQRVTLRCSPRSGDLSVYWYQQSLDQGLQFLIQYYNGEERAKGNILERFSAQQFPDLHSELNLSSLELGDSALYFCASSTGLSYEQYFGPGTRLTVT.

The chain has TRBV28 and TRBJ1-4, with unresolved D. The germline V gene encodes CDR1 MDHEN and CDR2 SYDVKM. V was pared by 4 bases and J by 8 bases, with 11 bases between. This CDR3 region has 13 residues. CDR3 sequence: CASSSPGLEKLFF. The CDR3 coding sequence is TGTGCCAGCAGTTCCCCGGGGTTGGAAAAACTGTTTTTT.

The gene calls are TRBV12-3 or TRBV12-4 and TRBJ1-6; weak D call: TRBD1 (5 bases). V gave up 7 bases and J gave up 10 bases, with 14 bases separating them. The CDR3 loop spans 13 amino acids. CDR3 coding DNA: TGTGCCAGCACAGGACGGAGGGACTCACCCCTCCACTTT. Protein product: CASTGRRDSPLHF.

This chain uses TRBV6-5 with TRBJ1-2; 7 nucleotides agree with TRBD1. V was clipped by 11 bases and J by 5 bases; unmatched bases: 8. The CDR3 extends over 12 amino acids. CDR1 and CDR2 from the germline V gene are MNHEY and SVGAGI. This CDR3 reads CAVTGSLYGYTF. CDR3 in DNA: TGTGCCGTGACAGGGAGCTTATATGGCTACACCTTC.

The chain has TRBV9 and TRBJ2-7, with TRBD1 as a possible D gene (6 bases). Trimming pared 4 bases from V and 1 base from J, leaving 15 bases between. Germline CDR1 SGDLS, CDR2 YYNGEE. The CDR3 length is 15 residues. The CDR3 DNA reads TGTGCCAGCAGCTCAGGGAGACAGGCGTCCTACGAGCAGTACTTC. It codes for CASSSGRQASYEQYF.

The chain carries TRBV5-6 and TRBJ2-5, with D perhaps TRBD1 (6 bases). The germline V gene encodes CDR1 SGHDT and CDR2 YYEEEE. The CDR3 extends over 14 amino acids. V lost 4 bases to trimming and J lost 5 bases, with 15 bases between them. CDR3 loop: CASSIPGHKETQYF. Here the CDR3 DNA reads TGTGCCAGCAGCATTCCGGGACACAAGGAGACCCAGTACTTC. The complete variable domain, with remaining parts taken from reference TRBV5-6 and TRBJ2-5, reads DAGVTQSPTHLIKTRGQQVTLRCSPKSGHDTVSWYQQALGQGPQFIFQYYEEEERQRGNFPDRFSGHQFPNYSSELNVNALLLGDSALYLCASSIPGHKETQYFGPGTRLLVL.

The J gene is TRBJ2-3, the V gene TRBV10-3; perhaps TRBD1 as D (6 bases). The CDR3 contains 14 residues. Trimming took off 3 bases at V and 3 bases at J, with 10 bases between the two ends. Per the germline V gene, CDR1 is ENHRY and CDR2 is SYGVKD. The CDR3 region is CAISEQGRTDTQYF. The DNA of the CDR3 is TGTGCCATCAGTGAACAGGGAAGGACAGATACGCAGTATTTT.

The chain joins TRBV7-2 to TRBJ1-2, with TRBD1 matching 10 bases. The V and J ends lost 5 bases and 5 bases, in that order; junction bases with no gene match: 11. This CDR3 contains 16 residues. Germline assignment: CDR1 SGHTA and CDR2 FQGNSA. The CDR3 sequence is CASSAVPRQGAYGYTF. CDR3 DNA: TGTGCCAGCAGCGCAGTTCCTCGACAGGGGGCTTATGGCTACACCTTC.

V usage is TRBV4-3 and J usage is TRBJ1-1; D gene uncertain. From germline, CDR1 is LGHNA and CDR2 YSLEER. The CDR3 runs to 14 residues. Trimming pared 0 bases from V and 9 bases from J, leaving 14 bases between. CDR3 loop: CASSQDVLSEKAFF. For the CDR3, the DNA is TGCGCCAGCAGCCAAGATGTGTTGTCCGAGAAAGCTTTCTTT.

This clone was detected once. The chain uses TRBV20-1 and TRBJ1-5; D call uncertain. Deletions cut 1 base from V and 8 bases from J, with 6 bases between. Germline CDR1 reads DFQATT; CDR2 reads SNEGSKA (reference sequence). The CDR3 spans 11 residues. The CDR3 DNA reads TGCAGTGCTAGAGGTGACAAGCCCCAGCATTTT. Translation: CSARGDKPQHF.

V usage is TRBV5-1 and J usage is TRBJ2-1; unclear D gene. Germline CDR1 and CDR2: SGHRS and YFSETQ. The CDR3 spans 14 residues. The V end was cut by 1 base, the J end by 0 bases, with 5 bases between. CDR3 in amino acids: CASSLFSSYNEQFF. The CDR3 DNA is TGCGCCAGCAGCTTGTTCAGCTCCTACAATGAGCAGTTCTTC. Using reference TRBV5-1 and TRBJ2-1 for the parts outside the CDR3, the full variable domain is KAGVTQTPRYLIKTRGQQVTLSCSPISGHRSVSWYQQTPGQGLQFLFEYFSETQRNKGNFPGRFSGRQFSNSRSEMNVSTLELGDSALYLCASSLFSSYNEQFFGPGTRLTVL.

This clone has just a few counts. The chain combines TRBV7-2 with TRBJ1-2; 9 nucleotides align to TRBD1. Germline values: CDR1 SGHTA, CDR2 FQGNSA. This CDR3 comprises 14 residues. J was trimmed by 8 bases and V by 5 bases; bases with no gene match: 9. CDR3 region: CASSHPGQGRGYTF. CDR3 DNA sequence: TGTGCCAGCAGCCACCCGGGACAGGGTCGGGGCTACACCTTC.

The chain joins TRBV21-1 to TRBJ1-1. TRBV21-1 is a recognized pseudogene. The CDR3 is 15 amino acids. The chain's CDR3 is CASSCRLGMNTEAFF. In nucleotides, the CDR3 is TGTGCCAGCAGTTGCAGACTTGGGATGAACACTGAAGCTTTCTTT.

V gene TRBV21-1 combines with J gene TRBJ2-7; TRBD1 reflects the table's D call only, with no check against the DNA. TRBV21-1 is termed a pseudogene. The CDR3 is 17 amino acids. The CDR3 loop reads CASSSCQGQRSGYEQYF. CDR3 sequence (DNA): TGTGCCAGCAGCAGCTGTCAGGGACAGCGGTCGGGCTACGAGCAGTACTTC.

The chain links TRBV3-1 (or the pseudogene TRBV3-2) to TRBJ2-3, with TRBD1 matching 7 bases. The CDR3 covers 17 residues. Germline V gives CDR1 LGHDT, CDR2 YNNKEL (reference sequence). The J segment lost 3 bases and the V segment lost 1 base, leaving 10 bases of the junction unmatched. The CDR3 is CASSQGTRDRGTDTQYF. Here the CDR3 DNA reads TGTGCCAGCAGCCAAGGGACCCGGGACAGAGGGACAGATACGCAGTATTTT.

The rearrangement links TRBV3-1 (or the pseudogene TRBV3-2) to TRBJ2-3; tentatively, D is TRBD1 or TRBD2 (6 bases each). The CDR3 spans 18 residues. The V gene's germline CDR1 is LGHDT and CDR2 YNNKEL (reference sequence). V was clipped by 4 bases and J by 4 bases, with 24 bases between them. CDR3 residues: CASSRGASAVSGADTQYF. Here the CDR3 DNA reads TGTGCCAGCAGCCGGGGGGCTAGCGCGGTCTCTGGAGCAGATACGCAGTATTTT.

This clone has just a few counts. V gene TRBV10-3 combines with J gene TRBJ1-4, with 8 bases matching TRBD1. CDR3 length equals 14 residues. Looked up from germline, CDR1 is ENHRY and CDR2 is SYGVKD. The junction had 4 bases not matched to a gene; V was cut back by 2 bases and J by 8 bases. CDR3 sequence reads: CAISEVRGPEKLFF. In DNA, the CDR3 is TGTGCCATCAGTGAGGTCAGGGGGCCCGAAAAACTGTTTTTT.

V and J are TRBV6-5 and TRBJ2-1; D may be TRBD2 (7 bases). V lost 7 bases, J lost 8 bases, and 21 bases lay in between. There are 15 residues in the CDR3. Looked up from germline, CDR1 is MNHEY and CDR2 is SVGAGI. CDR3 DNA: TGTGCCAGCACTTGGAGGTTTGGCGGGGGCGATGAGCAGTTCTTC. This gives the protein CASTWRFGGGDEQFF.